These T cell receptor beta chains were read from a single sample in a study of regulatory T cells in long-lasting Graves disease. TCRdb reprocessed the multiplex PCR reads via MiXCR and lists one record per CDR3 protein. The sample consists of about 610,000 distinct CDR3 sequences, around 16% of them appearing once. This sample also appeared in a second study, on T cells in Graves' hyperthyroidism and ophthalmopathy.

The sample was peripheral blood mononuclear cells (PBMCs), taken at new diagnosis, from a patient treated with antithyroid drugs. All receptors derive from a man aged 18 to 29 with Graves disease. CDR3s include the opening cysteine and the closing phenylalanine or tryptophan.

V gene: TRBV11-2
CDR3 protein: CASSLNPTQETQYF

V gene: TRBV7-9
CDR3 protein: CASSRLAGVTGELFF

V gene: TRBV30
CDR3 protein: CAWTPGVSYEQYF

V gene: TRBV7-9
CDR3 protein: CASSFAASSGIGEQFF

V gene: TRBV10-3
CDR3 protein: CAISNPRDSSSYEQYF

V gene: TRBV2
CDR3 protein: CASSDGRQAKNIQYF

V gene: TRBV4-1
CDR3 protein: CASSHGDRGGQPQHF

V gene: TRBV14
CDR3 protein: CASSHTPSGRAILLASF

V gene: TRBV28
CDR3 protein: CASSLIAQSGNTEAFF

V gene: TRBV7-2
CDR3 protein: CASSLSRGPTGNTIYF

V gene: TRBV18
CDR3 protein: CASSPPASRTVAFF

V gene: TRBV5-1
CDR3 protein: CASSLTPGPNEKLFF

V gene: TRBV6-1
CDR3 protein: CASILTGGNGYTF

V gene: TRBV12-3/TRBV12-4
CDR3 protein: CASSLGQVHEQYF

V gene: TRBV9
CDR3 protein: CASSVGGLTNTEAFF

V gene: TRBV20-1
CDR3 protein: CSAEGGNSVIREQFF

V gene: TRBV9
CDR3 protein: CASSVRRSGNFPDTQYF

V gene: TRBV19
CDR3 protein: CATSKWTGGYGANVLTF

V gene: TRBV7-9
CDR3 protein: CASSKTGLRGEQYF

V gene: TRBV29-1
CDR3 protein: CSVFSGGNTDTQYF

V gene: TRBV6-5
CDR3 protein: CASSYSSGDGNTIYF

V gene: TRBV4-1
CDR3 protein: CASSQLTPGVGNSPLHF

V gene: TRBV7-2
CDR3 protein: CASSSGETGAFF

V gene: TRBV7-2
CDR3 protein: CASSLGPDRNYGYTF

V gene: TRBV5-1
CDR3 protein: CASSLETGLIYEQYF

V gene: TRBV4-2
CDR3 protein: CASSQIASGSGEQYF

V gene: TRBV12-3/TRBV12-4
CDR3 protein: CASSPLGGSGNTIYF

V gene: TRBV27
CDR3 protein: CASSLWIGTPNTGELFF

V gene: TRBV7-7
CDR3 protein: CASSLLLAGVNTGELFF

V gene: TRBV12-3/TRBV12-4
CDR3 protein: CASSHTGYSYEQYF

V gene: TRBV5-1
CDR3 protein: CASSGLLAGVLNEQFF

V gene: TRBV5-1
CDR3 protein: CASSFGQGGEKLFF

V gene: TRBV9
CDR3 protein: CASSVVAGGPDEQFF

V gene: TRBV9
CDR3 protein: CASSILVGGPGVGELFF

V gene: TRBV15
CDR3 protein: CATRQTANTGELFF

V gene: TRBV13
CDR3 protein: CASSLGPPRQGIKNIQYF

V gene: TRBV15
CDR3 protein: CATSYDRDSSYNGQFF

V gene: TRBV19
CDR3 protein: CASRGSPYQPQHF

V gene: TRBV7-2
CDR3 protein: CASSLVGRSYTF

V gene: TRBV12-3/TRBV12-4
CDR3 protein: CASSPGGMEGYTF

V gene: TRBV30
CDR3 protein: CAWSDTRLNQPQHF

V gene: TRBV27
CDR3 protein: CASSFRGQGRTNEKLFF

V gene: TRBV13
CDR3 protein: CASSSEGRETQYF

V gene: TRBV28
CDR3 protein: CASSPLRQPQHF

V gene: TRBV13
CDR3 protein: CASSLSSRTSGSSYEQYF